A single sample is the source of the 13 T cell receptor beta chains below, sequenced in a study of patients and donors after allogeneic stem cell transplantation. TCRdb passed the RT-PCR reads through MiXCR, listing each CDR3 protein once. The sample has about 200,000 distinct CDR3 sequences; around two fifths are singletons. The sample was blood, either unsorted or a sorted T cell fraction (not recorded which). These receptors all stem from a human donor who was either an allogeneic HSCT recipient or a stem cell or donor lymphocyte infusion donor (not recorded which). It is not recorded whose cells these are; they may come from a transplant donor.

This clonotype was seen only once. CDR3 bases: TGTGCCAGCAGTTCCCAACCGGGTCAGCTAGCGTTAACCTACAATGAGCAGTTCTTC. Amino acid sequence: CASSSQPGQLALTYNEQFF. V and J are TRBV6-5 and TRBJ2-1; a weak D match, TRBD2 (6 bases). The V gene lost 4 bases and the J gene lost 2 bases, with 24 bases spanning the gap. This CDR3 region has 19 residues. Germline V lookup: CDR1 MNHEY, CDR2 SVGAGI.

The chain uses TRBV3-1 and TRBJ1-1; 7 positions match TRBD1. CDR1 and CDR2 (germline): LGHDT, YNNKEL (reference sequence). The CDR3 runs to 18 residues. V trimming: 5 bases; J trimming: 0 bases; junction bases outside the gene matches: 15. CDR3 residues: CASSRRQGGGGVNTEAFF. Here the CDR3 DNA reads TGTGCCAGCAGCAGACGACAGGGTGGAGGCGGGGTGAACACTGAAGCTTTCTTT.

The chain combines TRBV19 with TRBJ2-1; possible D gene TRBD2, 6 bases. Germline CDR1 reads LNHDA; CDR2 reads SQIVND (reference sequence). The CDR3 is made up of 14 amino acids. Between the trimmed V and J ends, which lost 4 bases and 10 bases, there was a span of 17 bases. The CDR3: CASSTTRGIGEQFF. CDR3 DNA: TGTGCCAGTAGTACAACCCGCGGGATAGGGGAGCAGTTCTTC.

The rearrangement links TRBV6-2 or TRBV6-3 to TRBJ1-5; perhaps TRBD1 as D (5 bases). The germline V and J ends were trimmed by 9 bases and 3 bases, with 18 bases remaining between them. This CDR3 spans 15 amino acids. CDR1 MNHEY and CDR2 SVGEGT come from the germline V gene. CDR3: CASSKRAGFNQPQHF. The CDR3 nucleotides read TGTGCCAGTTCTAAGCGGGCAGGGTTCAATCAGCCCCAGCATTTT.

V usage is TRBV10-3 and J usage is TRBJ1-5; 8 nucleotides line up with TRBD1. This CDR3 spans 15 amino acids. V shed 10 bases, J shed 3 bases, and the junction held 11 bases outside the gene matches. Germline V gene data show CDR1 as ENHRY and CDR2 as SYGVKD. CDR3 sequence: CATRGTGILNQPQHF. The CDR3 region has the DNA TGTGCCACCCGGGGGACAGGTATACTCAATCAGCCCCAGCATTTT.

The J gene is TRBJ1-2, the V gene TRBV6-1; D is ambiguous. CDR3 length: 13 residues. CDR1 is MNHNS, CDR2 SASEGT, per germline. V was shortened by 3 bases and J by 3 bases, with 8 bases between the two germline ends. CDR3 bases: TGTGCCAGCAGTGAGTCAGGATACTATGGCTACACCTTC. It encodes CASSESGYYGYTF.

This chain links TRBV29-1 with TRBJ1-1; a possible D gene is TRBD1 (5 bases). Germline loops: CDR1 SQVTM, CDR2 ANQGSEA. The CDR3 extends over 14 amino acids. V was trimmed by 8 bases and J by 2 bases, leaving 18 bases between them. CDR3 protein: CSLTQAGVNTEAFF. The CDR3, as DNA: TGCAGCCTTACCCAGGCGGGGGTTAACACTGAAGCTTTCTTT.

This chain joins TRBV5-1 and TRBJ2-7; tentatively, D is TRBD1 or TRBD2 (6 bases each). The V and J ends lost 0 bases and 2 bases respectively, with 12 bases between them. CDR1 and CDR2 (germline): SGHRS, YFSETQ. The CDR3 sequence is 15 residues long. The CDR3: CASSLAGGGTYEQYF. The CDR3 region has the DNA TGCGCCAGCAGCTTGGCCGGAGGGGGGACCTACGAGCAGTACTTC.

The rearrangement uses TRBV12-3 or TRBV12-4 and TRBJ2-7; D may match TRBD1 or TRBD2 (5 bases each). Trimming removed 1 base at V and 9 bases at J, with 13 bases between. The length of the CDR3 is 13 residues. In DNA form, the CDR3 reads TGTGCCAGCAGTTTAGAACAGGACTCCGGGCAGTACTTC. As protein: CASSLEQDSGQYF.

This sequence joins TRBV29-1 and TRBJ2-2, with 11 bases lining up with TRBD1. The CDR3 runs 13 residues. The germline CDR1 and CDR2 sequences are SQVTM and ANQGSEA. CDR3 sequence (DNA): TGCAGTGGGACAGGGGGTAACACCGGGGAGCTGTTTTTT. Protein product: CSGTGGNTGELFF.

V is TRBV2 and J is TRBJ1-1; D is undetermined. The CDR3 has 14 amino acids. In germline, CDR1 is SNHLY, CDR2 FYNNEI. V lost 6 bases to trimming and J lost 4 bases, with 15 bases between them. CDR3 amino acids: CASSSHSRTTEAFF. The CDR3 coding sequence is TGTGCCAGCAGCTCACACAGCAGGACCACTGAAGCTTTCTTT.

This clonotype was detected only a few times. The V and J genes are TRBV20-1 and TRBJ1-1; TRBD1 is a possible D gene (6 bases). The CDR3 sequence is 13 residues long. Germline CDR1 DFQATT, CDR2 SNEGSKA (reference sequence). Between the trimmed V and J ends, which lost 6 bases and 2 bases, there was a span of 13 bases. The CDR3 nucleotides are TGCAGTGCAAGACAGGTTACAAACACTGAAGCTTTCTTT. The encoded protein is CSARQVTNTEAFF.

This clonotype turned up a few times. This rearrangement joins TRBV20-1 to TRBJ1-5, with a weak D call TRBD1 (6 bases). Trimming left V 5 bases short and J 4 bases short, with 15 bases between. The CDR3 sequence is 14 residues long. Germline values: CDR1 DFQATT, CDR2 SNEGSKA (reference sequence). CDR3 DNA sequence: TGCAGTGCTTCAAACAGGGAGGTTAATCAGCCCCAGCATTTT. Its translation is CSASNREVNQPQHF.